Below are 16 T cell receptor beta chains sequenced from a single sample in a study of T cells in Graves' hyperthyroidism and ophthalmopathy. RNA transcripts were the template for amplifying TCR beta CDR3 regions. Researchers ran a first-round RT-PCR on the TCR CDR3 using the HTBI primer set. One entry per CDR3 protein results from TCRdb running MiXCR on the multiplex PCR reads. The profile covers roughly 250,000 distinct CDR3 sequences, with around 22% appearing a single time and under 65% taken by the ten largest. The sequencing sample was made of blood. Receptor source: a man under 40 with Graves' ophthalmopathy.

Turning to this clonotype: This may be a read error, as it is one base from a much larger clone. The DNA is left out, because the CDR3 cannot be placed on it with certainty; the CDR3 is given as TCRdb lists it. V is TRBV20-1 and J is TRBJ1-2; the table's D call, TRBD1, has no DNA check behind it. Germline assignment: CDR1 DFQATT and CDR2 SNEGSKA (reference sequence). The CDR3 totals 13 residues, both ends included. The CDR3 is CSTSGQGNYGYTF.

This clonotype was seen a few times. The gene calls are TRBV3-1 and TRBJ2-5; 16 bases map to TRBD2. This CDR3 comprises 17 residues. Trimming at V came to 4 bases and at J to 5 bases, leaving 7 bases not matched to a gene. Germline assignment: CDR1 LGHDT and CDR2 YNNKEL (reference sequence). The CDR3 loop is CASSRGLAGGPLETQYF. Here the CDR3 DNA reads TGTGCCAGCAGCCGGGGACTAGCGGGAGGGCCTCTGGAGACCCAGTACTTC.

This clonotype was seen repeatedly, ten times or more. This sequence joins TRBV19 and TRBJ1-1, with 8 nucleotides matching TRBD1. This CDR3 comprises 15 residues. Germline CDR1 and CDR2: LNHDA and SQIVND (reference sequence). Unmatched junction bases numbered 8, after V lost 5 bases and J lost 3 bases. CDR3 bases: TGTGCCAGTAGTGTAACCGGGACAGGAGACACTGAAGCTTTCTTT. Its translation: CASSVTGTGDTEAFF. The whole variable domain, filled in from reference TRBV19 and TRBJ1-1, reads DGGITQSPKYLFRKEGQNVTLSCEQNLNHDAMYWYRQDPGQGLRLIYYSQIVNDFQKGDIAEGYSVSREKKESFPLTVTSAQKNPTAFYLCASSVTGTGDTEAFFGQGTRLTVV.

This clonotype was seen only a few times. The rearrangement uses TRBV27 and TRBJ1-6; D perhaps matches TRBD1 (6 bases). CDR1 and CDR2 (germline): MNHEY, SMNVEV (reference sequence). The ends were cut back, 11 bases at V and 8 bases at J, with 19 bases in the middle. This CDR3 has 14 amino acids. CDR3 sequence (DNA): TGTGCCTCCCGGCTCCCGGACAGAGATTCACCCCTCCACTTT. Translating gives CASRLPDRDSPLHF.

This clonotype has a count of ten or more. The CDR3 sequence: CASSPLWGPSYNEQFF. CDR3 in DNA: TGTGCCAGCAGCCCTTTATGGGGGCCTTCCTACAATGAGCAGTTCTTC. This chain joins TRBV3-1 and TRBJ2-1; D possibly corresponds to TRBD1 (6 bases). Germline values: CDR1 LGHDT, CDR2 YNNKEL (reference sequence). Trimming pared 4 bases from V and 1 base from J, leaving 14 bases between. The CDR3 has 16 residues.

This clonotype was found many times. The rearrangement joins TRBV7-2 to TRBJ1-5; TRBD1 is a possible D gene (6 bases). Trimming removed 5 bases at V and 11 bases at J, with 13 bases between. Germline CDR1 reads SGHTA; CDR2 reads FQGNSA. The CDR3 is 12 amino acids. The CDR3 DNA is TGTGCCAGCAGCACAACAGGGTTGGCCCAGCATTTT. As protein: CASSTTGLAQHF. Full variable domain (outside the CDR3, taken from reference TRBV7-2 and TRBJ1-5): GAGVSQSPSNKVTEKGKDVELRCDPISGHTALYWYRQSLGQGLEFLIYFQGNSAPDKSGLPSDRFSAERTGGSVSTLTIQRTQQEDSAVYLCASSTTGLAQHFGDGTRLSIL.

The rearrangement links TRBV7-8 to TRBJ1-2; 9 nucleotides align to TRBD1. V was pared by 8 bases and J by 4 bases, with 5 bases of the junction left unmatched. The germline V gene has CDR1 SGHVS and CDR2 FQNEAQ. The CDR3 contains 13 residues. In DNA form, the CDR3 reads TGTGCCAGCTCCGGGACAGGGTTCTATGGCTACACCTTC. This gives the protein CASSGTGFYGYTF.

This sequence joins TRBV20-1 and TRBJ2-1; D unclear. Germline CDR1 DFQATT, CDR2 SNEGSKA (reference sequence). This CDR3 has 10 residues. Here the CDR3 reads CSLGPDQQFF. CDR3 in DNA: TGCAGCTTAGGGCCTGACCAGCAGTTCTTC.

The CDR3 DNA is TGTGCCATCAGTGAGTCTGGCTCCAGCTCCTACGAGCAGTACTTC. Translating it yields CAISESGSSSYEQYF. The chain combines TRBV10-3 with TRBJ2-7; D is undetermined. The CDR3 length is 15 residues. V was trimmed by 0 bases and J by 0 bases, leaving 9 bases between them. In germline, CDR1 is ENHRY, CDR2 SYGVKD.

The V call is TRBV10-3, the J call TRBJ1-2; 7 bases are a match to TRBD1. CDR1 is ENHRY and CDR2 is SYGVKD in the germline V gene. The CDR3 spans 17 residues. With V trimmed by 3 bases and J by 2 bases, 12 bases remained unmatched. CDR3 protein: CAISDINRGRENYGYTF. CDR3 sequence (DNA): TGTGCCATCAGTGATATTAACAGGGGCCGGGAGAACTATGGCTACACCTTC.

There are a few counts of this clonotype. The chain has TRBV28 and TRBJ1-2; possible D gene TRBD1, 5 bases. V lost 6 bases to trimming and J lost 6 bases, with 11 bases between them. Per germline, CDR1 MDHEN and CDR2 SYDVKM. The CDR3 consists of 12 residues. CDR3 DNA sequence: TGTGCCAGCAGGGTTCGGGGGAATGGCTACACCTTC. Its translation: CASRVRGNGYTF.

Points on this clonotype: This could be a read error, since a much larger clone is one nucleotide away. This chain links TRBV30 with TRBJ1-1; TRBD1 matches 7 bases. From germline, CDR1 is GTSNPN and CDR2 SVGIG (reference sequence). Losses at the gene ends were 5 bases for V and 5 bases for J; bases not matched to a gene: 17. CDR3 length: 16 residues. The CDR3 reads CAWGAQTGTQKTEAFF. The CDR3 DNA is TGTGCCTGGGGGGCACAGACAGGGACCCAGAAGACTGAAGCTTTCTTT.

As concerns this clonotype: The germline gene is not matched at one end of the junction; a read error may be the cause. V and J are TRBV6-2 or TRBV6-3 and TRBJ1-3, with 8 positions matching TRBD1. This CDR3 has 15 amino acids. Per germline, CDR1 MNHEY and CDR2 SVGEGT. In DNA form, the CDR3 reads TGTGCCAGCAACGATGTCAGGGGGCCTGGAGACACCATATATTTT. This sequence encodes CASNDVRGPGDTIYF.

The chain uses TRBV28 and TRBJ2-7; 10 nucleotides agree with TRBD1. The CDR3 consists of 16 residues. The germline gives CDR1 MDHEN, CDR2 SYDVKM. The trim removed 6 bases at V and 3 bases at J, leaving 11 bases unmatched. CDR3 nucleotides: TGTGCCAGCAGGAACGCCGGGACAGGGGATCGCTACGAGCAGTACTTC. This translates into CASRNAGTGDRYEQYF.

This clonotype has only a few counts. The CDR3 DNA reads TGTGCCACCGGGAGGAGCTCCTACGAGCAGTACTTC. Translation: CATGRSSYEQYF. The V call is TRBV28, the J call TRBJ2-7; TRBD2 matches at 7 bases. Germline V gene lookup returns CDR1 MDHEN and CDR2 SYDVKM. The V and J ends lost 10 bases and 0 bases, in that order; junction bases with no gene match: 3. This CDR3 has 12 residues. The whole variable domain, filled in from reference TRBV28 and TRBJ2-7, reads DVKVTQSSRYLVKRTGEKVFLECVQDMDHENMFWYRQDPGLGLRLIYFSYDVKMKEKGDIPEGYSVSREKKERFSLILESASTNQTSMYLCATGRSSYEQYFGPGTRLTVT.

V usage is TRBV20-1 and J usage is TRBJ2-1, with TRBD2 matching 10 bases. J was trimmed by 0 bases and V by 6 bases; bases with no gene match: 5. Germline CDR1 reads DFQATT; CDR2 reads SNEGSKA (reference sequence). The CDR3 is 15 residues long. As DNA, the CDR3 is TGCAGTGCGAGGAGCGGGAGGGGCTCCTACAATGAGCAGTTCTTC. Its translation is CSARSGRGSYNEQFF.